This TCR beta chain was sequenced during a study of identical twins. The study's findings and limits: Without tracking the same donors, conclusions rested on cross-sectional statistical analysis. It was possible that invariant MAIT and iNKT cells partly confounded the zero-insertion analyses.

A note on this clonotype: As yet, its antigen is unknown.

V gave up 5 bases and J gave up 4 bases; unmatched junction bases: 11. CDR3 length equals 18 residues. Germline-derived CDR1 and CDR2 are LGHNA and YNFKEQ. TCRdb re-called the 5' RACE reads with MiXCR, one entry per CDR3 protein. Of around 370,000 distinct CDR3 sequences detected, approximately 9.1% appear once; the ten largest clones hold roughly 9%. Healthy Caucasians supplied all donations. The receptor comes from a woman between 45 and 65 years old in good health. This chain uses TRBV4-2 with TRBJ2-1, with 13 bases aligning to TRBD2. Sequenced: naive T cells sorted from blood. CDR3 DNA: TGTGCCAGCAGCAGTAAAGGAGGACTAGCGGGAGATTACAATGAGCAGTTCTTC. Encoded protein: CASSSKGGLAGDYNEQFF.